The rows below give T cell receptor beta chains drawn from one sample of a study of response to subunit inactivated influenza vaccine. MiXCR was run by TCRdb on the RT-PCR reads, yielding one entry per CDR3 protein. The table shows about 520,000 distinct CDR3 sequences, with approximately 9.9% occurring only once. The sample here was PBMCs from blood, taken roughly 48 days after vaccination. Every receptor here comes from a man aged 50 to 59 who received an inactivated influenza vaccine. CDR3s include the opening cysteine and the closing phenylalanine or tryptophan. A D gene is named only where the DNA matches it firmly. Clone sizes are given selectively: once, few, many, or a class where the clone is expanded.

v_call	d_call	j_call	clone_size	cdr3_nt	cdr3_aa
TRBV10-3	NA	TRBJ2-5	many	TGTGCCATCAGTGACCGCAAGATTGGGGAAGAGACCCAGTACTTC	CAISDRKIGEETQYF
TRBV5-6	TRBD2	TRBJ2-1	many	TGTGCCAGCAGCTTGGTTGGGACTAGTTCCAATGAGCAGTTCTTC	CASSLVGTSSNEQFF
TRBV20-1	NA	TRBJ1-4	NA	TGCAGTGCTTTTGCAACTAATGAAAAACTGTTTTTT	CSAFATNEKLFF
TRBV12-3/TRBV12-4	TRBD1	TRBJ2-1	many	TGTGCCAGCTACACGGACAGGTACAATGAGCAGTTCTTC	CASYTDRYNEQFF
TRBV12-3/TRBV12-4	TRBD2	TRBJ2-2	many	TGTGCCAGCAGCAATTCGGGACTAGTATATTTCCGGGAGCTGTTTTTT	CASSNSGLVYFRELFF
TRBV20-1	NA	TRBJ1-5	few	TGCAGTGCTCCCGAGATTGAGGCTTATAGCAATCAGCCCCAGCATTTT	CSAPEIEAYSNQPQHF
TRBV20-1	NA	TRBJ1-1	few	TGCAGTGCCAGACCAAGAGGAAGTACTGAAGCTTTCTTT	CSARPRGSTEAFF
TRBV7-2	TRBD2	TRBJ2-5	many	TGTGCCAGCAGCTTAGTTGTTAGCGGGGGGCGCGGGGCCCAGTACTTC	CASSLVVSGGRGAQYF
TRBV7-6	NA	TRBJ2-1	NA	TGTGCCAGCAGCCCGAACCGGGATTCGATCAATGAGCAGTTCTTC	CASSPNRDSINEQFF
TRBV29-1	NA	TRBJ1-1	many	TGCAGCGTTGGGAGAGGGGAAGCTTTCTTT	CSVGRGEAFF
TRBV7-9	NA	TRBJ1-5	few	TGTGCCAGCAGCTCCTCTGCACTTGGTTTCGATCAGCCCCAGCATTTT	CASSSSALGFDQPQHF
TRBV11-2	NA	TRBJ1-4	NA	TGTGCCAGCAGCTCCATCAGGGTCGAAGGTGAAAAACTGTTTTTT	CASSSIRVEGEKLFF
TRBV29-1	TRBD1	TRBJ2-7	many	TGCAGCGTTGAAGATACGGGACAGGGCTACGAGCAGTACTTC	CSVEDTGQGYEQYF
TRBV6-2/TRBV6-3	NA	TRBJ1-5	NA	TGTGCCAGCAGAATGGGAGCTCAGCCCCAGCATTTT	CASRMGAQPQHF
TRBV25-1	TRBD1	TRBJ2-3	many	TGTGCCAGCAGTGAGGCTTGGGGGACAGGGTCGACAGATACGCAGTATTTT	CASSEAWGTGSTDTQYF
TRBV15	TRBD1	TRBJ2-2	few	TGTGCCACCAGCGGTTACAGGGGTAACACCGGGGAGCTGTTTTTT	CATSGYRGNTGELFF
TRBV6-1	NA	TRBJ2-1	NA	TGTGCCAGCACCGGACCATCCCGCAATGAGCAGTTCTTC	CASTGPSRNEQFF
TRBV6-5	TRBD2	TRBJ2-1	NA	TGTGCCAGCAGTTCGTTAGCGGGAGGGCTCTTGGATGAGCAGTTCTTC	CASSSLAGGLLDEQFF
TRBV4-1	NA	TRBJ1-5	few	TGCGCCAGCAGCCCCAGTATTCGAAGGTTCACGGCTAGCAATCAGCCCCAGCATTTT	CASSPSIRRFTASNQPQHF
TRBV5-1	NA	TRBJ2-2	NA	TGCGCCAGCAGGGCAGGGGTTACCACCGGGGAGCTGTTTTTT	CASRAGVTTGELFF
TRBV20-1	TRBD2	TRBJ2-7	NA	TGCAGTGCCGAAGCGGGACGATCCTACGAGCAGTACTTC	CSAEAGRSYEQYF
TRBV12-3/TRBV12-4	TRBD1	TRBJ2-7	few	TGTGCCAGCAGTCCGGGACAGTTAAAACCCTACGAGCAGTACTTC	CASSPGQLKPYEQYF
TRBV6-5	NA	TRBJ1-1	NA	TGTGCCAGCAGTTATCAGGAAATGAACACTGAAGCTTTCTTT	CASSYQEMNTEAFF
TRBV6-2/TRBV6-3	NA	TRBJ1-1	NA	TGTGCCAGCAGTTACTCGATTCTCGGCCTCAAAAGGGGAAAGACTGAAGCTTTCTTT	CASSYSILGLKRGKTEAFF
TRBV4-1	NA	TRBJ2-5	NA	TGCGCCAGCAGCCAAGAGGGAAGTAATGGGGAGACCCAGTACTTC	CASSQEGSNGETQYF
TRBV20-1	NA	TRBJ2-1	many	TGCAGTGCTGGCGGACTTGCTTGGGGTGAGCAGTTCTTC	CSAGGLAWGEQFF
TRBV6-6	NA	TRBJ2-7	many	TGTGCCAGCAGAAGGGGCTTCTACGAGCAGTACTTC	CASRRGFYEQYF
TRBV9	NA	TRBJ2-2	NA	TGTGCCAGCAGCGTAGATGGGAACACCGGGGAGCTGTTTTTT	CASSVDGNTGELFF
TRBV24-1	NA	TRBJ2-5	few	TGTGCCACCAGTGAACGGGGACAATTCCAAGAGACCCAGTACTTC	CATSERGQFQETQYF
TRBV7-6	NA	TRBJ1-5	few	TGTGCCAGCAGCTCGGACAGCTTTAGCAATCAGCCCCAGCATTTT	CASSSDSFSNQPQHF
TRBV5-5	NA	TRBJ2-1	NA	TGTGCCAGCAGCTTGGAAGTCTCGGCAACCTACAATGAGCAGTTCTTC	CASSLEVSATYNEQFF
TRBV28	NA	TRBJ2-2	few	TGTGCCAGCAGTTTAGGGGGGGCAGGGCACACCGGGGAGCTGTTTTTT	CASSLGGAGHTGELFF
TRBV5-6	NA	TRBJ2-3	few	TGTGCCAGCAGCCGATTGGCAGCTAGCACAGATACGCAGTATTTT	CASSRLAASTDTQYF
TRBV4-3	TRBD1	TRBJ2-2	NA	TGCGCCAGCAGCCTACGGGGACAGCTGAACACCGGGGAGCTGTTTTTT	CASSLRGQLNTGELFF
TRBV18	NA	TRBJ1-2	few	TGTGCCAGCTCACCACCGGTCGGCAGTGGATCCTATGGCTACACCTTC	CASSPPVGSGSYGYTF
TRBV20-1	NA	TRBJ2-7	many	TGCAGTGCTAGAGATGGACGCGGTGGGCTGCAGTACTTC	CSARDGRGGLQYF
TRBV6-1	NA	TRBJ1-4	many	TGTGCCAGCAGCCGCCTTGCAACTAATGAAAAACTGTTTTTT	CASSRLATNEKLFF
TRBV12-3/TRBV12-4	NA	TRBJ1-2	NA	TGTGCCAGCAGCCGAGACAGGCAGGGCTACACCTTC	CASSRDRQGYTF
TRBV2	NA	TRBJ1-2	few	TGTGCCAGCAGTGAATCGGGACAAGGCTATGGCTACACCTTC	CASSESGQGYGYTF
TRBV4-2	NA	TRBJ2-4	few	TGTGCCAGCAGCCAAGAACGTGGTCTGCCTTTGGACATTCAGTACTTC	CASSQERGLPLDIQYF
TRBV20-1	TRBD2	TRBJ2-7	few	TGCAGTGCTACACAGGGACTAGCCTACGAGCAGTACTTC	CSATQGLAYEQYF
TRBV6-1	NA	TRBJ2-4	few	TGTGCCAGCGTCGGGTGGGGCCAGGGCAAAAACATTCAGTACTTC	CASVGWGQGKNIQYF
TRBV12-3/TRBV12-4	NA	TRBJ2-6	many	TGTGCCAGCAGGGACAGTTTCTCTGGGGCCAACGTCCTGACTTTC	CASRDSFSGANVLTF
TRBV12-3/TRBV12-4	NA	TRBJ2-5	few	TGTGCCAGCAGTTTCTTCGGGTCAACCCAGTACTTC	CASSFFGSTQYF
TRBV4-1	TRBD1	TRBJ2-5	once	TGCGCCAGCAGCCAAGATCTACCAGGGGGACGTGAGACCCAGTACTTC	CASSQDLPGGRETQYF
TRBV5-1	NA	TRBJ2-6	NA	TGCGCCAGCAGCTTATCTGGGTCTCTTTCCGGTGGGGCCAACGTCCTGACTTTC	CASSLSGSLSGGANVLTF
TRBV12-3/TRBV12-4	NA	TRBJ2-2	NA	TGTGCCAGCAGTAGCTCCGGGATCCGGGGCGGGGAGCTGTTTTTT	CASSSSGIRGGELFF
TRBV5-1	NA	TRBJ2-2	many	TGCGCCAGCAGCCCGGTGGGCAGAAAATTATCCTTCACCGGGGAGCTGTTTTTT	CASSPVGRKLSFTGELFF
TRBV6-1	TRBD1	TRBJ2-3	NA	TGTGCCAGCAGACAGGGACAGGGACAGAGCACAGATACGCAGTATTTT	CASRQGQGQSTDTQYF
TRBV4-3	NA	TRBJ2-7	few	TGCGCCAGCAGCCAAGGATGGGGACTCTCTTACGAGCAGTACTTC	CASSQGWGLSYEQYF
TRBV4-1	NA	TRBJ2-1	many	TGCGCCAGCAGCCAAGTGGGTGGCAGCAACAATGAGCAGTTCTTC	CASSQVGGSNNEQFF
TRBV10-3	NA	TRBJ2-3	many	TGTGCCATAAGATCCGGGACCGGTGGGACAGATACGCAGTATTTT	CAIRSGTGGTDTQYF
TRBV3-1	TRBD2	TRBJ2-5	NA	TGTGCCAGCAGCCACGGAGCGGGGGGCTACCAAGAGACCCAGTACTTC	CASSHGAGGYQETQYF
TRBV28	NA	TRBJ2-7	NA	TGTGCCAGCAGTCAACCATCGGGCTACGAGCAGTACTTC	CASSQPSGYEQYF
TRBV29-1	NA	TRBJ2-3	NA	TGCAGCCTCACGGACAACACAGATACGCAGTATTTT	CSLTDNTDTQYF
TRBV28	TRBD1	TRBJ1-2	NA	TGTGCCAGCAGTCCCCCTGGGACAGGGGGAGGCTACACCTTC	CASSPPGTGGGYTF
TRBV29-1	TRBD1	TRBJ2-1	many	TGCAGCGGCGGGACAGGGGCTTATGGTGAGCAGTTCTTC	CSGGTGAYGEQFF
TRBV24-1	NA	TRBJ2-5	few	TGTGCCACCAGTGACCCCGGGGTGACTCAAGAGACCCAGTACTTC	CATSDPGVTQETQYF
TRBV20-1	NA	TRBJ2-1	NA	TGCAGTGCTAGAGTTACGCGGAAATACAATGAGCAGTTCTTC	CSARVTRKYNEQFF